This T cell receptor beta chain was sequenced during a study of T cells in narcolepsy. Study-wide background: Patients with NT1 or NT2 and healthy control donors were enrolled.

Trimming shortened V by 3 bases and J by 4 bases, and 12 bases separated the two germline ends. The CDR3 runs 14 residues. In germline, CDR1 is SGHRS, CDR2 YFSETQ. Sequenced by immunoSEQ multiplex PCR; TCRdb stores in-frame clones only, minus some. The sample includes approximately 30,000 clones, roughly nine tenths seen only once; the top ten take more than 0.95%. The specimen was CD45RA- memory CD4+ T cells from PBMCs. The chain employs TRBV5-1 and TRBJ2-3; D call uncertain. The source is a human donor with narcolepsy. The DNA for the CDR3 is TGCGCCAGCAGCTCGGAACAGCCGCCAGATACGCAGTATTTT. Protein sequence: CASSSEQPPDTQYF.